This entry lists 24 T cell receptor beta chains sequenced from one sample in a study of cytomegalovirus exposure and HLA in healthy donors. The primer mix had 60 Vbeta and 13 Jbeta primers. Data came from immunoSEQ multiplex PCR; TCRdb stores just in-frame clones and leaves some out. The sample lists around 150,000 clones, less than 80% occurring once. Sequencing used PBMCs. The source is a female donor in good health and CMV-seropositive.

The J gene is TRBJ2-3, the V gene TRBV6-5; maybe TRBD2 (5 bases). Looked up from germline, CDR1 is MNHEY and CDR2 is SVGAGI. Trimming removed 8 bases from V and 3 bases from J, with 15 bases in between. This CDR3 contains 14 residues. For the CDR3, the DNA is TGTGCCAGCGGCCCGACTACAATAACAGATACGCAGTATTTT. Residues: CASGPTTITDTQYF.

The sample holds one count of this clone. The genes are TRBV30 and TRBJ2-7; 9 nucleotides match TRBD2. The ends lost 5 bases at V and 0 bases at J; junction bases unmatched: 5. Germline V gene sequence: CDR1 GTSNPN, CDR2 SVGIG (reference sequence). The CDR3 has 14 residues. CDR3 sequence (DNA): TGTGCCTGGGCTAGCGGGGTATCCTCCTACGAGCAGTACTTC. Protein product: CAWASGVSSYEQYF.

The chain combines TRBV2 with TRBJ2-3, with TRBD2 matching over 14 bases. CDR1 and CDR2 (germline): SNHLY, FYNNEI. The CDR3 covers 18 residues. Trimming at V came to 1 base and at J to 0 bases, leaving 3 bases not matched to a gene. The CDR3 is CASSEGTSGRTSTDTQYF. CDR3 nucleotide sequence: TGTGCCAGCAGTGAAGGGACTAGCGGGAGGACGAGCACAGATACGCAGTATTTT.

This clone was recorded only once. The chain links TRBV30 to TRBJ2-7; a weak D match, TRBD2 (7 bases). In germline, CDR1 is GTSNPN, CDR2 SVGIG (reference sequence). V was shortened by 2 bases and J by 4 bases, with 27 bases between the two germline ends. The CDR3 extends over 18 amino acids. The CDR3 DNA sequence: TGTGCCTGGAGTAGGCCCCCCCGGGGGGCTCTGGGTTTTTACGAGCAGTACTTC. This translates into CAWSRPPRGALGFYEQYF.

V usage is TRBV5-1 and J usage is TRBJ2-1; D is perhaps TRBD2 (7 bases). The CDR3 totals 16 residues. V was cut by 4 bases and J by 4 bases, with 18 bases left in between. Per germline, CDR1 SGHRS and CDR2 YFSETQ. The CDR3 sequence: CASSKGGAGLYNEQFF. The DNA for the CDR3 is TGCGCCAGCAGCAAGGGGGGGGCAGGGTTATACAATGAGCAGTTCTTC.

The chain employs TRBV7-2 and TRBJ2-3, with a weak D call TRBD2 (7 bases). CDR3 length: 18 residues. The germline V gene encodes CDR1 SGHTA and CDR2 FQGNSA. Trimming stripped 2 bases from V and 2 bases from J, with 20 bases between. The CDR3 nucleotides are TGTGCCAGCAGCTTATATGCTAGGGGGGGACTTTCCACAGATACGCAGTATTTT. It codes for CASSLYARGGLSTDTQYF.

The chain employs TRBV6-1 and TRBJ1-1, with D maybe TRBD1 (6 bases). Looked up from germline, CDR1 is MNHNS and CDR2 is SASEGT. V was trimmed by 6 bases and J by 2 bases, leaving 16 bases between them. CDR3 length equals 15 residues. The CDR3 DNA follows: TGTGCCAGCAGCGTAGGGGGGGACATTAACACTGAAGCTTTCTTT. This gives the protein CASSVGGDINTEAFF.

This clone was detected only a few times. V usage is TRBV29-1 and J usage is TRBJ1-1; no firm D call. The V end was cut by 4 bases, the J end by 6 bases, with 15 bases between. The V gene's germline CDR1 is SQVTM and CDR2 ANQGSEA. This CDR3 has 13 residues. The CDR3 DNA reads TGCAGCGTTGTAGAGGACTTAATTTCTGAAGCTTTCTTT. Translation: CSVVEDLISEAFF.

About this clone itself: One junction end does not reproduce the germline sequence, and a read error may be involved. V is TRBV6-5 and J is TRBJ1-2; 8 nucleotides match TRBD1. Germline CDR1 and CDR2: MNHEY and SVGAGI. CDR3 length: 13 residues. The CDR3 here is CASSLGQDYSYTF. For the CDR3, the DNA is TGTGCCAGCAGTTTGGGACAGGACTATAGCTACACCTTC.

The gene calls are TRBV19 and TRBJ1-1; 7 positions match TRBD1. Trimming took 5 bases from V and 4 from J; bases not matched to a gene: 7. CDR1 is LNHDA, CDR2 SQIVND, per germline (reference sequence). CDR3 length: 14 amino acids. CDR3 region: CASSAEGASTEAFF. CDR3 DNA: TGTGCCAGTAGTGCCGAGGGGGCGAGCACTGAAGCTTTCTTT.

This clone was recorded a few times. This rearrangement joins TRBV7-8 to TRBJ1-1, with 8 bases identical to TRBD1. The CDR3 contains 17 residues. The V and J ends lost 4 bases and 0 bases, in that order; junction bases with no gene match: 10. Germline CDR1 reads SGHVS; CDR2 reads FQNEAQ. The CDR3 here is CASSYPGHRGMNTEAFF. Written as DNA, the CDR3 is TGTGCCAGCAGCTACCCGGGCCACAGGGGGATGAACACTGAAGCTTTCTTT.

The chain recombines TRBV7-8 with TRBJ2-7; D may be TRBD1 (6 bases). This CDR3 is 14 amino acids long. The V gene's germline CDR1 is SGHVS and CDR2 FQNEAQ. V lost 4 bases and J lost 0, with 10 bases in between. The CDR3 is CASSWTADSYEQYF. CDR3 nucleotides: TGTGCCAGCAGCTGGACAGCCGACTCCTACGAGCAGTACTTC.

In its sample, this clone was seen once. This chain connects TRBV2 to TRBJ2-7; unclear D gene. Trimming removed 6 bases at V and 1 base at J, with 16 bases between. The CDR3 consists of 15 residues. Germline CDR1 reads SNHLY; CDR2 reads FYNNEI. CDR3 bases: TGTGCCAGCAGGGAGAGGTCCCAGATATCCTACGAGCAGTACTTC. This translates into CASRERSQISYEQYF.

The CDR3, as DNA: TGCGCCAGCAGCTTGGCGGCAGGGGTTTACAATGAGCAGTTCTTC. Translated, it gives CASSLAAGVYNEQFF. This rearrangement joins TRBV5-1 to TRBJ2-1; weak D call: TRBD1 (6 bases). The germline gives CDR1 SGHRS, CDR2 YFSETQ. The CDR3 is made up of 15 amino acids. Trimming left V 0 bases short and J 4 bases short, with 11 bases between.

V gene TRBV7-3 combines with J gene TRBJ2-3, with 9 bases lining up with TRBD2. The CDR3 has 15 amino acids. Germline loops: CDR1 SGHTA, CDR2 FQGTGA. J lost 4 bases, V lost 2 bases, and 4 bases had no gene match. In nucleotides, the CDR3 is TGTGCCAGCAGCTTAGCGGCTAGCGGGGCAGATACGCAGTATTTT. Amino acid sequence: CASSLAASGADTQYF.

This clone has just a few counts. The V and J genes are TRBV29-1 and TRBJ2-5; 7 bases are a match to TRBD2. Germline V lookup: CDR1 SQVTM, CDR2 ANQGSEA. The CDR3 totals 12 residues. The ends lost 7 bases at V and 5 bases at J; junction bases unmatched: 7. Here the CDR3 reads CSARPGGETQYF. The CDR3 nucleotides read TGCAGCGCAAGACCCGGGGGGGAGACCCAGTACTTC. Full variable domain (outside the CDR3, taken from reference TRBV29-1 and TRBJ2-5): SAVISQKPSRDICQRGTSLTIQCQVDSQVTMMFWYRQQPGQSLTLIATANQGSEATYESGFVIDKFPISRPNLTFSTLTVSNMSPEDSSIYLCSARPGGETQYFGPGTRLLVL.

This clone came up once. V and J are TRBV6-5 and TRBJ1-1; 8 nucleotides match TRBD1. CDR1 is MNHEY, CDR2 SVGAGI, per germline. The ends lost 4 bases at V and 1 base at J; junction bases unmatched: 2. The CDR3 totals 14 residues. CDR3 protein: CASSWDRRNTEAFF. In nucleotides, the CDR3 is TGTGCCAGCAGTTGGGACAGGAGGAACACTGAAGCTTTCTTT.

This rearrangement joins TRBV7-9 to TRBJ1-5; no clear D gene. Germline loops: CDR1 SEHNR, CDR2 FQNEAQ (reference sequence). The CDR3 contains 15 residues. The ends were cut back, 1 base at V and 0 bases at J, with 7 bases in the middle. This CDR3 is CASSLGRGSNQPQHF. CDR3 DNA sequence: TGTGCCAGCAGCTTAGGTCGGGGTAGCAATCAGCCCCAGCATTTT.

This clone was seen once. The rearrangement uses TRBV2 and TRBJ1-6; TRBD1 aligns across 8 bases. This CDR3 is 16 amino acids long. CDR1 is SNHLY, CDR2 FYNNEI, per germline. Trimming cost V 1 base and J 5 bases; bases outside gene matches: 4. CDR3 nucleotide sequence: TGTGCCAGCAGTGAAGGTCGACAGGGGAATAATTCACCCCTCCACTTT. Translated, it gives CASSEGRQGNNSPLHF.

V usage is TRBV2 and J usage is TRBJ1-6, with a tentative D call TRBD1 (5 bases). This CDR3 spans 14 amino acids. CDR1 and CDR2 from the germline V gene are SNHLY and FYNNEI. Trimming stripped 7 bases from V and 5 bases from J, with 12 bases between. The CDR3 sequence is CASKRQGDNSPLHF. As DNA, the CDR3 is TGTGCCAGCAAAAGGCAGGGCGATAATTCACCCCTCCACTTT.

The sample holds a few counts of this clone. This chain joins TRBV10-1 and TRBJ2-1; 13 bases are shared with TRBD2. Looked up from germline, CDR1 is WNHNN and CDR2 is SYGVQD (reference sequence). J was trimmed by 3 bases and V by 2 bases; bases with no gene match: 1. This CDR3 spans 16 amino acids. This CDR3 reads CASSEGLAGDYNEQFF. In nucleotides, the CDR3 is TGCGCCAGCAGTGAGGGACTAGCGGGGGACTACAATGAGCAGTTCTTC.

V is TRBV7-3 and J is TRBJ2-6; D unclear. V was cut by 1 base and J by 1 base, with 5 bases left in between. CDR1 is SGHTA and CDR2 is FQGTGA in the germline V gene. The CDR3 is 15 residues long. DNA for the CDR3: TGTGCCAGCAGCTTAAGCAGGTCTGGGGCCAACGTCCTGACTTTC. This encodes CASSLSRSGANVLTF.

This chain links TRBV6-1 with TRBJ1-2, with D perhaps matching TRBD1 (5 bases). Germline values: CDR1 MNHNS, CDR2 SASEGT. The CDR3 loop spans 14 amino acids. The germline V and J ends were trimmed by 8 bases and 6 bases, with 19 bases remaining between them. CDR3 DNA: TGTGCCAGCCTATTATCCGACAGAAAAAATGGCTACACCTTC. Its translation: CASLLSDRKNGYTF.

A few counts support this clone. This sequence joins TRBV5-1 and TRBJ2-5; no reliable D call. V was shortened by 4 bases and J by 4 bases, with 11 bases between the two germline ends. The CDR3 has 13 amino acids. In germline, CDR1 is SGHRS, CDR2 YFSETQ. The CDR3 sequence is CASSLTRGETQYF. CDR3 bases: TGCGCCAGCAGCCTCACAAGAGGAGAGACCCAGTACTTC.